Listed below are T cell receptor beta chains from one sample, sequenced in a study of identical twins. From the 5' RACE reads, TCRdb called clonotypes with MiXCR, one entry per CDR3 protein. Of 1.5 million to 2 million distinct CDR3 sequences detected, about 32% appear once; the ten largest clones hold about 0.27%. Input material: cord blood. Receptor source: a newborn girl in good health. Each CDR3 is given with its conserved first and last residue. D genes are given only for firm matches. Not every row has a clone size; where given, it reads once, few, many or a size class.

d_call | clone_size | j_call | v_call | cdr3_nt | cdr3_aa
TRBD2 | NA | TRBJ2-7 | TRBV2 | TGTGCCAGCAGTGCGACTAGCGGGGGGGTATACAATGAGCAGTACTTC | CASSATSGGVYNEQYF
TRBD2 | NA | TRBJ2-1 | TRBV20-1 | TGCAGTGCTAGAGACCCTAGCGGGAGGAAATCCCCCAATGAGCAGTTCTTC | CSARDPSGRKSPNEQFF
NA | once | TRBJ1-2 | TRBV18 | TGTGCCAGCTCCGCCGGACGGACTACGGCTGGCTACACCTTC | CASSAGRTTAGYTF
TRBD1 | NA | TRBJ1-6 | TRBV9 | TGTGCCAGCAGCGTAGGTGGGACAGGGAATTCACCCCTCCACTTT | CASSVGGTGNSPLHF
TRBD1 | NA | TRBJ2-3 | TRBV6-4 | TGTGCCAGCAGTGACAGGGGGCAGTCACCACCGCTACCCTTCACAGATACGCAGTATTTT | CASSDRGQSPPLPFTDTQYF
NA | NA | TRBJ2-3 | TRBV3-1 | TGTGCCAGCAGCCAAGCCCCGCGCACAGATAAGCAGTATTTT | CASSQAPRTDKQYF
NA | NA | TRBJ2-3 | TRBV7-2 | TGTGCCAGCACCCGTAGACACTACTCAGGAGATACGCAGTATTTT | CASTRRHYSGDTQYF
NA | many | TRBJ1-1 | TRBV2 | TGTGCCAGCAGTGAAGGGGGGATGAACACTGAAGCTTTCTTT | CASSEGGMNTEAFF
NA | few | TRBJ2-7 | TRBV20-1 | TGCAGTGCTGTACATCCGGGACCAAGCTCCTACGAGCAGTACTTC | CSAVHPGPSSYEQYF
TRBD2 | NA | TRBJ2-5 | TRBV12-3/TRBV12-4 | TGTGCCAGCAGTCCCCCTACGGGACTAGCGGGAGGACACAATGAGCAGTACTTC | CASSPPTGLAGGHNEQYF
NA | NA | TRBJ2-4 | TRBV6-5 | TGTGCCAGCAGTTCTAACTACAGGGGGGGCGCCAAAAACATTCAGTACTTC | CASSSNYRGGAKNIQYF
NA | NA | TRBJ1-5 | TRBV15 | TGTGCCACCAGCAGAGACGGGAATCAGCCCCAGCATTTT | CATSRDGNQPQHF
TRBD2 | many | TRBJ2-3 | TRBV11-2 | TGTGCCAGCAGCCCCACTAGCGCAAGCACAGATACGCAGTATTTT | CASSPTSASTDTQYF
TRBD2 | many | TRBJ2-3 | TRBV20-1 | TGCAGTGCTAGTAAGCGGGGGGGCACAGATACGCAGTATTTT | CSASKRGGTDTQYF
NA | few | TRBJ2-7 | TRBV20-1 | TGCAGTGCTATCAGGGTCAGCCACGAGCAGTACTTC | CSAIRVSHEQYF
NA | NA | TRBJ2-1 | TRBV27 | TGTGCCAGCAGCCGAACGACATGGTTTGGCAATGAGCAGTTCTTC | CASSRTTWFGNEQFF
TRBD2 | NA | TRBJ2-7 | TRBV4-1 | TGCGCCAGCAGCCAACCGGGACTAGCGGGAGGGAGCTCCTACAATGAGCAGTACTTC | CASSQPGLAGGSSYNEQYF
NA | few | TRBJ1-4 | TRBV6-1 | TGTGCCAGCACCTTCGCCCAGGGGGAAAAACTGTTTTTT | CASTFAQGEKLFF
NA | NA | TRBJ1-2 | TRBV21-1 | TGTGCCAGCAGCAGACGGACAAGCCTGAACTTTGGCTACACCTTC | CASSRRTSLNFGYTF
TRBD1 | NA | TRBJ1-6 | TRBV10-3 | TGTGCCATCAGGACAGGGGGGCTTGGTAATTCACCCCTCCACTTT | CAIRTGGLGNSPLHF
NA | NA | TRBJ2-3 | TRBV4-1 | TGCGCCAGCAGCCAAGCAGGCATAAGACAGGAAAGCACAGATACGCAGTATTTT | CASSQAGIRQESTDTQYF
TRBD1 | NA | TRBJ1-3 | TRBV6-5 | TGTGCCCGGACTTTGGACAGGGGGACTGGAAACACCATATATTTT | CARTLDRGTGNTIYF
NA | few | TRBJ1-5 | TRBV11-2 | TGTGCCAGCAGCTTAGTGAATACAGGGAATCAGCCCCAGCATTTT | CASSLVNTGNQPQHF
NA | NA | TRBJ1-5 | TRBV30 | TGTGCCTGGAGTGTACGGCACAATCAGCCCCAGCATTTT | CAWSVRHNQPQHF
NA | few | TRBJ2-7 | TRBV7-8 | TGTGCCAGCAGCCCCCCATGGGGCCGCGCTAGCGAGCAGTACTTC | CASSPPWGRASEQYF
TRBD2 | few | TRBJ2-1 | TRBV11-2 | TGTGCCAGCAGCCCAAGAACCCCGGGCCTAGCGGGGGTTGTATCTCCCTACAATGAGCAGTTCTTC | CASSPRTPGLAGVVSPYNEQFF
NA | NA | TRBJ2-1 | TRBV20-1 | TGCAGTGCTAGGCCAACCAATGAGCAGTTCTTC | CSARPTNEQFF
NA | NA | TRBJ2-2 | TRBV5-1 | TGCGCCAGCAGCTTGGGAGCGGCTGCCGGGGAGCTGTTTTTT | CASSLGAAAGELFF
NA | NA | TRBJ1-6 | TRBV10-3 | TGTGCCATCAGCCGGGACAATAATTCACCCCTCCACTTT | CAISRDNNSPLHF
NA | few | TRBJ2-7 | TRBV20-1 | TGCAGTTTCCAGCCTGGGGAGGCTTACGAGCAGTACTTC | CSFQPGEAYEQYF
NA | NA | TRBJ1-1 | TRBV21-1 | TGTGCCAGCAGCATCCGAACAGGCCGTACTGAAGCTTTCTTT | CASSIRTGRTEAFF
NA | few | TRBJ2-1 | TRBV20-1 | TGCAGTGCTAGAGATGGGGAGGGGGGCTCCTACAATGAGCAGTTCTTC | CSARDGEGGSYNEQFF
TRBD2 | few | TRBJ2-2 | TRBV20-1 | TGCAGTGCTAGAGATCTACTAGCGGGAGCGAACACCGGGGAGCTGTTTTTT | CSARDLLAGANTGELFF
TRBD2 | few | TRBJ2-7 | TRBV6-6 | TGTGCCAGCAGTTACCATAGCGGGAGTTACGAGCAGTACTTC | CASSYHSGSYEQYF
NA | NA | TRBJ2-7 | TRBV28 | TGTGCCAGCAGTTTTATTCTTGGCTCCTACGAGCAGTACTTC | CASSFILGSYEQYF
TRBD1 | few | TRBJ1-1 | TRBV14 | TGTGCCAGCAGTCGGTCAGGGGGCACTGAAGCTTTCTTT | CASSRSGGTEAFF
NA | few | TRBJ2-5 | TRBV5-6 | TGTGCCAGCAGCTTAGCACTTTGGGGGCAAGAGACCCAGTACTTC | CASSLALWGQETQYF
TRBD2 | NA | TRBJ2-3 | TRBV7-6 | TGTGCCAGCAGCTCTCTCCCGACTAGCGGGGGCACAGATACGCAGTATTTT | CASSSLPTSGGTDTQYF
NA | few | TRBJ2-1 | TRBV29-1 | TGCAGCGTTAAAGGGGGAAAAACCTACAATGAGCAGTTCTTC | CSVKGGKTYNEQFF
NA | few | TRBJ2-1 | TRBV20-1 | TGCAGTGCTAAGGAGGGGAGAGGGTCCTACAATGAGCAGTTCTTC | CSAKEGRGSYNEQFF
NA | NA | TRBJ1-2 | TRBV6-1 | TGTGCCAGCACTGAGGGGCCCTATGGCTACACCTTC | CASTEGPYGYTF
NA | NA | TRBJ1-2 | TRBV6-1 | TGTGCCAGCAGTGCGACGTTATATGGCTACACCTTC | CASSATLYGYTF
NA | NA | TRBJ2-2 | TRBV20-1 | TGCAGTGCTAGAGTAACGAACACCGGGGAGCTGTTTTTT | CSARVTNTGELFF